This TCR beta chain was obtained from a study of cytomegalovirus exposure and HLA in healthy donors. Study-level background: Inside one of the first data releases sat some 93 million unique TCRs taken from HLA-typed donors.

On this clone itself: Its antigen is unidentified.

Study outcomes and limitations: HLA allele associations emerged for around 15,000 TCR beta sequences in a later analysis, at 0.05 false discovery rate.

Use of 60 Vbeta and 13 Jbeta primers characterized the PCR. Clones were sequenced by immunoSEQ multiplex PCR, and TCRdb holds only the in-frame ones, with some missing. There are roughly 190,000 clones in the sample; roughly three quarters occur only once, and about 2% lies in the top ten. The clonotype was recovered from a woman between 50 and 59 years old in good health and CMV-seronegative. Sequencing was done on a sample of PBMCs.

The CDR3 loop reads CASSVDPIAGVVDTQYF. The CDR3 bases are TGTGCCAGCAGCGTAGACCCAATAGCGGGGGTTGTAGATACGCAGTATTTT. The chain is built from TRBV9 and TRBJ2-3, with 9 bases matching TRBD2. The germline V gene has CDR1 SGDLS and CDR2 YYNGEE. CDR3 size: 17 residues. V dropped 0 bases and J dropped 5; count of bases not matched to a gene: 10.